The clone carrying this T cell receptor beta chain has only a few counts. Its antigen is not identified. The sample originates from a study of T cells after yellow fever vaccination. This CDR3 region has 12 residues. Germline CDR1 is SGHRS and CDR2 is YFSETQ. The ends were cut back, 3 bases at V and 8 bases at J, with 11 bases in the middle. TCRdb reprocessed the 5' RACE reads via MiXCR and lists one record per CDR3 protein. Seen here are 100,000 to 150,000 distinct CDR3 sequences, nearly 15% observed once, and the top ten hold roughly 44%. Study-level results: The bulk population could contribute abundant contaminating clonotypes to FACS-sorted repertoires. A weaker but faster secondary response was observed, peaking on day 5 versus 15.

The sample consisted of CD8+ T cells sorted from PBMCs, taken 5 days after the yellow fever booster vaccination. The sequence was collected from a man younger than 35 who received the YFV17D yellow fever vaccine. The rearrangement links TRBV5-1 to TRBJ1-1; unclear D gene. The CDR3 bases are TGCGCCAGCAGCTCCGACCCCAACGAAGCTTTCTTT. Its translation: CASSSDPNEAFF.